This entry lists 2 T cell receptor beta chains sequenced from one sample in a study of response to subunit inactivated influenza vaccine. TCRdb used MiXCR to reprocess the RT-PCR reads, holding one entry per CDR3 protein. The sample yields a few hundred thousand distinct CDR3 sequences, around 15% seen once. The sample here was PBMCs from blood, taken approximately 12 days after vaccination. The receptors were sampled from a man aged 45-65 years who received an inactivated influenza vaccine.

This clonotype has more than one count but fewer than ten. The chain combines TRBV29-1 with TRBJ2-7; a weak D match, TRBD1 (5 bases). Per the germline V gene, CDR1 is SQVTM and CDR2 is ANQGSEA. CDR3 length equals 13 residues. V shed 6 bases and J shed 1 base, with 13 bases lying between them. The CDR3 DNA follows: TGCAGCGTGTTGGAAGGGGTTTCCTACGAGCAGTACTTC. Protein product: CSVLEGVSYEQYF.

This clonotype was seen a few times. The chain employs TRBV7-2 and TRBJ1-1; D gene uncertain. With 4 bases removed from V and 8 bases from J, the gap between germline ends came to 11 bases. The germline V gene encodes CDR1 SGHTA and CDR2 FQGNSA. The CDR3 consists of 12 residues. The CDR3 DNA reads TGTGCCAGCAGCTCCCCGTTAGGGGAAGCTTTCTTT. It specifies CASSSPLGEAFF.